A single T cell receptor beta chain is shown here with its context. V lost 3 bases, J lost 6 bases, and 5 bases stayed unmatched. The germline gives CDR1 SGHAT, CDR2 FQNNGV. CDR3 length: 13 residues. Under the authors' procedure: Estimation of nucleated cell counts relied on the amplification of reference gene primers. The protocol was immunoSEQ multiplex PCR, while the TCRdb copy is restricted to in-frame clones and leaves out a portion. V and J calls and clone size are those listed in that table; D and trimming were worked out from the DNA. The profile shows around 280,000 clones, roughly 86% of them singletons. This entry belongs to a study of blood T cell repertoires in COVID-19. Overall study context: Sources were T cells, B-cell-depleted T cells, or PBMCs; the material itself was cDNA or gDNA.

The sequence derives from a man aged 65 to 85 with acute or convalescent COVID-19. This sequence joins TRBV11-2 and TRBJ2-7, with TRBD2 matching over 7 bases. Sequencing used peripheral blood. The CDR3 region is CASSFAGRAEQYF. The CDR3 DNA reads TGTGCCAGCAGCTTCGCTGGGAGGGCCGAGCAGTACTTC.